This T cell receptor beta chain was recovered during a study of blood T cell repertoires in COVID-19. Looking at the study overall: The origin of the acute and convalescent COVID-19 samples was the United States, Italy and Spain.

Under the authors' procedure: Using reference gene primer amplification, nucleated cell counts were estimated. Only in-frame clones appear in the TCRdb table, and some are missing; sequencing was by immunoSEQ multiplex PCR. That table supplies the V and J calls and clone size; D and trimming were determined from the DNA. The top ten hold approximately 7% of the sample, which has about 180,000 clones, about four fifths seen once. CDR1 and CDR2 from the germline V gene are SGHDT and YYEEEE. Trimming cost V 2 bases and J 14 bases, with 17 bases left between them. This CDR3 region has 13 residues. Input material: peripheral blood. The chain joins TRBV5-6 to TRBJ2-1, with D hard to call. This TCR was recovered from a human donor in a cohort sampled during active COVID-19. Written as DNA, the CDR3 is TGTGCCAGCAGCTTAGGCGGCAGCCCTCCGGAGTTCTTC. It translates to CASSLGGSPPEFF.